This TCR beta chain was recorded in a study of cytomegalovirus exposure and HLA in healthy donors. Study results and limitations: A reported reduction in N-insertions relative to the 666-donor mean was seen in an Asian-associated ancestry cluster in a later analysis. Specificity of a few CMV-associated chains for CMV antigens was verified in vitro. Most CMV-associated TCR beta chains appeared HLA-restricted in a later analysis.

The V end lost 2 bases, the J end lost 1 base, and 8 bases lay between the germline ends. Germline CDR1 is MGHRA and CDR2 is YSYEKL. The CDR3 extends over 14 amino acids. Each donor was healthy, and each was a bone marrow donor. This PCR relied on a set of 60 Vbeta primers and 13 Jbeta primers. Sequencing was performed with immunoSEQ multiplex PCR; in TCRdb, only in-frame clones are kept and a portion is missing. The repertoire consists of about 110,000 clones, with over 60% occurring once and the leading ten covering around 15%. With respect to this clone: Its cognate antigen is unknown.

Sequencing input: PBMCs. The clonotype comes from a man younger than 45 in good health and CMV-seropositive. V gene TRBV4-1 combines with J gene TRBJ2-5; perhaps TRBD2 as D (6 bases). CDR3 DNA: TGCGCCAGCAGCCAACCGGGAGCCCAAGAGACCCAGTACTTC. Translated, it gives CASSQPGAQETQYF.